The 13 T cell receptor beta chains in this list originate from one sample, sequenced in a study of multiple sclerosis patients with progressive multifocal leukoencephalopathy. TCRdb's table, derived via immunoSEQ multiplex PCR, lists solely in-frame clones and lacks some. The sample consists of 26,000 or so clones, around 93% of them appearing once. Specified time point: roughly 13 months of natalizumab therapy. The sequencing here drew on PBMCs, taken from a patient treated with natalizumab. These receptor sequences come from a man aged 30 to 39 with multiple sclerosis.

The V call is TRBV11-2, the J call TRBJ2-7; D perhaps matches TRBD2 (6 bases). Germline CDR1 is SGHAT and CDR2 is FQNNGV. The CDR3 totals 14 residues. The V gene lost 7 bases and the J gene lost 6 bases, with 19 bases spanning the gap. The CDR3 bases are TGTGCCAGCACCCCTGGCGGGATAGGCTTCGAGCAGTACGTC. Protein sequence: CASTPGGIGFEQYV.

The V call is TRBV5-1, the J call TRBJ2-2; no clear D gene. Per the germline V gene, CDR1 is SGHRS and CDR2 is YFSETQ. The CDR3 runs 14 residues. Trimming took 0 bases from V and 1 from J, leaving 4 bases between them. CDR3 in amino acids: CASSLDQNTGELFF. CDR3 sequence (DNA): TGCGCCAGCAGCTTGGACCAGAACACCGGGGAGCTGTTTTTT.

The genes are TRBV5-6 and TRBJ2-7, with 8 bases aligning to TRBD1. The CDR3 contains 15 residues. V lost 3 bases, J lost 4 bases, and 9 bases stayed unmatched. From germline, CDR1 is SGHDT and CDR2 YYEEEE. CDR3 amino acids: CASSSAGTGPYEQYF. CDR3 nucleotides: TGTGCCAGCAGCTCTGCCGGGACAGGTCCTTACGAGCAGTACTTC.

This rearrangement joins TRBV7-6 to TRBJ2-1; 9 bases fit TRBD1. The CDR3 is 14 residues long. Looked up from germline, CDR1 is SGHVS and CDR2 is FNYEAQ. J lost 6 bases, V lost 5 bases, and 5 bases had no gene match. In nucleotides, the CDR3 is TGTGCCAGCAGCATATCGGGACAGGGCAATGAGCAGTTCTTC. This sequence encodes CASSISGQGNEQFF.

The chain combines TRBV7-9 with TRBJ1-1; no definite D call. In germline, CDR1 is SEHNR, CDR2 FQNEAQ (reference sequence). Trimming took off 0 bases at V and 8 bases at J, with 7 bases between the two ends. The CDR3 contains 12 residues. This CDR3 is CASSLAPAEAFF. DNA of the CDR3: TGTGCCAGCAGCTTAGCTCCAGCGGAAGCTTTCTTT.

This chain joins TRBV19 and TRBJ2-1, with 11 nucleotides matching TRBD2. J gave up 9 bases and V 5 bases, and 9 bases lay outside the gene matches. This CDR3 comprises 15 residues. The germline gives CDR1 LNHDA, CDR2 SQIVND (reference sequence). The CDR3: CASSAVLAGEGEQFF. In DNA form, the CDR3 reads TGTGCCAGTAGTGCCGTACTAGCGGGAGAGGGTGAGCAGTTCTTC.

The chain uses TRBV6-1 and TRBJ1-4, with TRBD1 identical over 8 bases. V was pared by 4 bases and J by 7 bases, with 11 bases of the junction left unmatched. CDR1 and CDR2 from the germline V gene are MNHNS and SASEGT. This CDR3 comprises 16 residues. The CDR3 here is CASSGTGRLVGEKLFF. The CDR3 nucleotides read TGTGCCAGCAGTGGGACAGGGCGTCTTGTCGGTGAAAAACTGTTTTTT.

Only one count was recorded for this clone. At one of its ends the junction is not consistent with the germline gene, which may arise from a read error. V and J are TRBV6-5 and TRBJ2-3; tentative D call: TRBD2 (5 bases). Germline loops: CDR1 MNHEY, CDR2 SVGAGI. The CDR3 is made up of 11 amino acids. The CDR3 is CASSQRRPLHF. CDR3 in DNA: TGTGCCAGCAGTCAGCGGAGACCCCTACATTTT.

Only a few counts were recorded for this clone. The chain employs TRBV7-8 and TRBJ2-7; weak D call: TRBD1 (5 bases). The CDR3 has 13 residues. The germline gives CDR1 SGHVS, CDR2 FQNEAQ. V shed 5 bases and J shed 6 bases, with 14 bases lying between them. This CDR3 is CASSPGPSSEQYF. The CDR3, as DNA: TGTGCCAGCAGCCCAGGGCCAAGTAGCGAGCAGTACTTC.

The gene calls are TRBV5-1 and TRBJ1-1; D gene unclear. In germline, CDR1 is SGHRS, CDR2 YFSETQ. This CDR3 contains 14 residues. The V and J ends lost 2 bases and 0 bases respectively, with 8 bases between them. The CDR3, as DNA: TGCGCCAGCAGCTTAGCGGGAATGAACACTGAAGCTTTCTTT. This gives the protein CASSLAGMNTEAFF.

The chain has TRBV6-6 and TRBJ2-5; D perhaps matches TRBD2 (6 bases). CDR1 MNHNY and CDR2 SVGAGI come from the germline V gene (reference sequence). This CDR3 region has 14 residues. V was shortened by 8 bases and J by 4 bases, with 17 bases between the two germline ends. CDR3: CASAREDYPETQYF. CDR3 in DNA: TGTGCCAGCGCACGCGAGGACTACCCAGAGACCCAGTACTTC.

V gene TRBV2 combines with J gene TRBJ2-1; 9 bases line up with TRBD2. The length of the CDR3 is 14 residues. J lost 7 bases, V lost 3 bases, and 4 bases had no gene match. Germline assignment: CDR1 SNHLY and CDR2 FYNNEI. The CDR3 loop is CASSESLAGNEQFF. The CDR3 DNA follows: TGTGCCAGCAGTGAGTCGCTAGCGGGAAATGAGCAGTTCTTC.

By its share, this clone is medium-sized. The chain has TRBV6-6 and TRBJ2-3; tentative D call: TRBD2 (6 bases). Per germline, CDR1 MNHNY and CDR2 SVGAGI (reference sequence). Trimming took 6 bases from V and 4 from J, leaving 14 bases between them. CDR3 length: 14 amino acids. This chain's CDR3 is CASSQTRGADTQYF. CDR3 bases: TGTGCCAGCAGCCAGACTAGGGGCGCAGATACGCAGTATTTT.